This T cell receptor beta chain was documented in a study of blood T cells in healthy people across ages. After removal of 4 bases from V and 4 bases from J, the junction contained 9 bases not matched to a gene. Germline V gives CDR1 DFQATT, CDR2 SNEGSKA (reference sequence). CDR3 length: 16 residues. This clonotype came up many times. The authors ran a second PCR of about 7 to 12 cycles using a sample-barcoded 5' primer and a J-beta primer mix. TCRdb passed the 5' RACE reads through MiXCR, listing each CDR3 protein once. The sample lists around 990,000 distinct CDR3 sequences; under 30% were seen once. The same specimen was also included in a second study, on T cells of mothers and their children. From that study: Sequencing got over 8.5 million TCR beta CDR3 reads from each mother and about 3.1 million from each child.

This sequence originates from a girl aged 2 to 9 in good health. Sequencing used blood. The chain combines TRBV20-1 with TRBJ2-2, with 10 positions matching TRBD2. This CDR3 reads CSAKDLTSGLTGELFF. The CDR3 region has the DNA TGCAGTGCTAAGGACTTGACTAGCGGGCTCACCGGGGAGCTGTTTTTT.